This is a list of T cell receptor beta chains from one sample in a study of cytomegalovirus exposure and HLA in healthy donors. Some clones are missing from TCRdb's copy, which holds only in-frame ones; the method was immunoSEQ multiplex PCR. This sample yields fewer than 300,000 clones, of which approximately 87% are seen a single time; about 0.9% belongs to the top ten. The sample was PBMCs. These receptors were collected from a woman under 30 in good health and CMV-seronegative. Each CDR3 is given with its conserved first and last residue. D genes are given only for firm matches. Size values are once, few and many counts, or a class for expanded clones, and some rows have none.

J gene: TRBJ1-1; V gene: TRBV15; D gene: TRBD1; clone size: NA; CDR3 protein: CATARTGVGTEAFF; CDR3 DNA: TGTGCCACCGCTAGGACAGGGGTTGGCACTGAAGCTTTCTTT
J gene: TRBJ2-7; V gene: TRBV11-2; D gene: TRBD1; clone size: NA; CDR3 protein: CASSSDRGNTYEQYF; CDR3 DNA: TGTGCCAGCAGCTCGGACAGGGGGAATACCTACGAGCAGTACTTC
J gene: TRBJ2-1; V gene: TRBV6-4; D gene: TRBD1; clone size: NA; CDR3 protein: CASSLTGGKSYNEQFF; CDR3 DNA: TGTGCCAGCAGCTTGACAGGGGGCAAGTCCTACAATGAGCAGTTCTTC
J gene: TRBJ2-1; V gene: TRBV7-8; D gene: TRBD2; clone size: NA; CDR3 protein: CASSLEGGRPYNEQFF; CDR3 DNA: TGTGCCAGCAGCTTAGAAGGCGGGAGGCCCTACAATGAGCAGTTCTTC
J gene: TRBJ1-1; V gene: TRBV19; D gene: NA; clone size: once; CDR3 protein: CASSILSGAEAFF; CDR3 DNA: TGTGCCAGTAGTATCCTTTCAGGGGCTGAAGCTTTCTTT
J gene: TRBJ2-2; V gene: TRBV18; D gene: NA; clone size: NA; CDR3 protein: CASSILTGELFF; CDR3 DNA: TGTGCCAGCTCAATACTCACCGGGGAGCTGTTTTTT
J gene: TRBJ2-6; V gene: TRBV7-3; D gene: NA; clone size: NA; CDR3 protein: CASLSGANVLTF; CDR3 DNA: TGTGCCAGCCTCTCTGGGGCCAACGTCCTGACTTTC
J gene: TRBJ2-7; V gene: TRBV4-1; D gene: TRBD2; clone size: NA; CDR3 protein: CASSQATLVAGGRDHEQYF; CDR3 DNA: TGCGCCAGCAGCCAAGCGACTCTGGTAGCGGGAGGCCGGGATCACGAGCAGTACTTC
J gene: TRBJ2-3; V gene: TRBV6-5; D gene: NA; clone size: once; CDR3 protein: CASSNLFGDTQYF; CDR3 DNA: TGTGCCAGCAGCAACCTCTTCGGAGATACGCAGTATTTT
J gene: TRBJ1-5; V gene: TRBV6-1; D gene: NA; clone size: few; CDR3 protein: CASRLTDQPQHF; CDR3 DNA: TGTGCCAGCAGACTGACAGATCAGCCCCAGCATTTT
J gene: TRBJ2-7; V gene: TRBV19; D gene: TRBD2; clone size: NA; CDR3 protein: CASSLIAGDPYEQYF; CDR3 DNA: TGTGCCAGTAGTCTGATAGCGGGAGACCCCTACGAGCAGTACTTC
J gene: TRBJ2-5; V gene: TRBV7-8; D gene: NA; clone size: NA; CDR3 protein: CASSLAGSATGYQETQYF; CDR3 DNA: TGTGCCAGCAGCTTAGCCGGTTCCGCGACGGGGTACCAAGAGACCCAGTACTTC
J gene: TRBJ2-7; V gene: TRBV4-1; D gene: NA; clone size: NA; CDR3 protein: CASSHNPGYSYEQYF; CDR3 DNA: TGCGCCAGCAGCCATAACCCGGGGTATTCCTACGAGCAGTACTTC
J gene: TRBJ2-1; V gene: TRBV9; D gene: TRBD2; clone size: NA; CDR3 protein: CASSVGTSGRASEQFF; CDR3 DNA: TGTGCCAGCAGCGTAGGGACTAGCGGGAGGGCCAGTGAGCAGTTCTTC
J gene: TRBJ1-2; V gene: TRBV6-5; D gene: TRBD1; clone size: NA; CDR3 protein: CASRGPRRTGIYTF; CDR3 DNA: TGTGCCAGCAGAGGACCTCGACGGACAGGGATATACACCTTC
J gene: TRBJ2-1; V gene: TRBV4-3; D gene: TRBD2; clone size: NA; CDR3 protein: CASSQETSGRGPYNEQFF; CDR3 DNA: TGCGCCAGCAGCCAAGAGACTAGCGGGAGGGGGCCCTACAATGAGCAGTTCTTC
J gene: TRBJ2-7; V gene: TRBV30; D gene: TRBD2; clone size: NA; CDR3 protein: CAWSVLLFVSGPLYEQYF; CDR3 DNA: TGTGCCTGGAGTGTACTCTTGTTCGTTAGCGGGCCGCTTTACGAGCAGTACTTC
J gene: TRBJ2-7; V gene: TRBV6-5; D gene: TRBD2; clone size: NA; CDR3 protein: CASSRREAYEQYF; CDR3 DNA: TGTGCCAGCTCCCGGCGGGAGGCCTACGAGCAGTACTTC
J gene: TRBJ2-1; V gene: TRBV11-2; D gene: NA; clone size: few; CDR3 protein: CASSERQDFSYNEQFF; CDR3 DNA: TGTGCCAGCAGCGAACGACAGGACTTCTCCTACAATGAGCAGTTCTTC
J gene: TRBJ2-3; V gene: TRBV25-1; D gene: TRBD1; clone size: NA; CDR3 protein: CASSEDRDRVTDTQYF; CDR3 DNA: TGTGCCAGCAGTGAGGACCGGGACAGGGTCACAGATACGCAGTATTTT
J gene: TRBJ2-5; V gene: TRBV19; D gene: TRBD2; clone size: NA; CDR3 protein: CASKAVAGSFETQYF; CDR3 DNA: TGTGCCAGTAAGGCGGTAGCGGGATCTTTTGAGACCCAGTACTTC
J gene: TRBJ2-5; V gene: TRBV5-4; D gene: NA; clone size: few; CDR3 protein: CASSRVSGHGQETQYF; CDR3 DNA: TGTGCCAGCAGCAGGGTGTCGGGACATGGGCAAGAGACCCAGTACTTC
J gene: TRBJ1-2; V gene: TRBV19; D gene: TRBD1; clone size: NA; CDR3 protein: CASSIAGQGYGYTF; CDR3 DNA: TGTGCCAGTAGTATAGCGGGACAGGGGTATGGCTACACCTTC
J gene: TRBJ2-3; V gene: TRBV27; D gene: NA; clone size: NA; CDR3 protein: CASSSAWTDTQYF; CDR3 DNA: TGTGCCAGCAGTTCCGCGTGGACAGATACGCAGTATTTT
J gene: TRBJ2-1; V gene: TRBV4-1; D gene: TRBD2; clone size: NA; CDR3 protein: CASSQMYSGSSYNEQFF; CDR3 DNA: TGCGCCAGCAGCCAGATGTATAGCGGGAGTTCCTACAATGAGCAGTTCTTC
J gene: TRBJ1-1; V gene: TRBV2; D gene: NA; clone size: NA; CDR3 protein: CASSEQSPGMNTEAFF; CDR3 DNA: TGTGCCAGCAGTGAACAATCTCCGGGTATGAACACTGAAGCTTTCTTT
J gene: TRBJ1-2; V gene: TRBV2; D gene: TRBD1; clone size: NA; CDR3 protein: CASSDPRGPNYGYTF; CDR3 DNA: TGTGCCAGCAGTGATCCCAGGGGGCCCAACTATGGCTACACCTTC
J gene: TRBJ2-1; V gene: TRBV19; D gene: TRBD1; clone size: NA; CDR3 protein: CASSVTGTGFYEQFF; CDR3 DNA: TGTGCCAGTAGTGTAACCGGGACAGGGTTCTATGAGCAGTTCTTC